This record covers a single T cell receptor (beta chain). This clonotype was recorded a few times. The antigen it recognizes is unknown. Within one base of it there is no much larger clone, and no base qualities were kept. This specimen comes from a study of response to subunit inactivated influenza vaccine (dated by TCRdb to 2017 to 2018). In the study overall: Deep quantitative T cell receptor repertoire profiling was used in the study to track responses to a trivalent subunit inactivated influenza vaccine. General conclusions and limits of the study: According to the authors, only a limited number of new T cells may be recruited by each seasonal influenza vaccination.

Library generation was performed with RT-PCR. These reads were obtained on an Illumina HiSeq 2500. The public reads were reprocessed in TCRdb via fastp at Q25 and MiXCR, keeping in-frame beta chains. One record per CDR3 amino acid sequence lists the most common genes and DNA. In this sample the table shows hundreds of thousands of distinct CDR3 sequences, around 16% of which occur a single time. Approximately 10% of the sample is taken by the ten largest. CDR1 and CDR2 were assigned from the germline V gene (reference sequence) as DFQATT and SNEGSKA. The CDR3 sequence holds 17 residues, the cysteine and phenylalanine included. Only CDR3 DNA is held: 51 bases, read in frame from base 1. V is trimmed back by 2 bases and J by 5 bases, and the junction contains 14 bases that no gene match accounts for.

Recombination linked TRBV20-1 to TRBJ2-5; TRBD2 lines up with 10 middle nucleotides. Sequenced here: PBMCs from blood, sampled about 13 days after vaccination. This TCR was recovered from a man in his fifties or sixties who received an inactivated influenza vaccine. Donor details come from another sample of the same person, matched by shared clones. The CDR3 region: CSARRLAGAADGETQYF. The bases read TGCAGTGCTAGAAGGCTAGCGGGGGCAGCTGACGGGGAGACCCAGTACTTC.